These 13 T cell receptor beta chains share one sample of origin, sequenced in a study of T cells in localized non-small cell lung cancer. The method was immunoSEQ multiplex PCR; TCRdb's version includes in-frame clones alone and lacks a portion of them. The sample lists about 45,000 clones; about 86% were seen once. The material sequenced was peripheral blood mononuclear cells, taken before any cancer treatment. The receptors stem from a man aged 40 to 75 with stage III lung adenocarcinoma.

V gene TRBV28 combines with J gene TRBJ2-1; 13 bases are a match to TRBD2. The CDR3 extends over 15 amino acids. From germline, CDR1 is MDHEN and CDR2 SYDVKM. Trimming removed 4 bases from V and 6 bases from J; junction bases left unmatched: 3. In DNA, the CDR3 is TGTGCCAGCAGTTCGGGGACTAGCGGGATCAATGAGCAGTTCTTC. This sequence encodes CASSSGTSGINEQFF.

This rearrangement joins TRBV30 to TRBJ2-3, with D perhaps matching TRBD1 or TRBD2 (6 bases each). Germline V lookup: CDR1 GTSNPN, CDR2 SVGIG (reference sequence). The V and J ends lost 7 bases and 6 bases respectively, with 20 bases between them. The CDR3 spans 14 residues. In DNA, the CDR3 is TGTGCCTCAGAACGGGGGCCGGGCGTGGATACGCAGTATTTT. Protein product: CASERGPGVDTQYF. The full variable domain, its missing parts supplied by reference TRBV30 and TRBJ2-3, is SQTIHQWPATLVQPVGSPLSLECTVEGTSNPNLYWYRQAAGRGLQLLFYSVGIGQISSEVPQNLSASRPQDRQFILSSKKLLLSDSGFYLCASERGPGVDTQYFGPGTRLTVL.

This clone was picked up one time. The chain recombines TRBV15 with TRBJ2-7; 9 bases align to TRBD1. The V gene end was trimmed by 1 base and the J gene end by 4 bases; junction bases not matched to a gene: 8. There are 16 residues in the CDR3. The germline CDR1 and CDR2 sequences are LNHNV and YYDKDF (reference sequence). This CDR3 is CATSRVEGQGSYEQYF. Here the CDR3 DNA reads TGTGCCACCAGCAGAGTCGAAGGACAGGGGAGTTACGAGCAGTACTTC.

This chain links TRBV6-5 with TRBJ2-3; 12 positions agree with TRBD2. CDR1 and CDR2 (germline): MNHEY, SVGAGI. The CDR3 length is 15 residues. The V segment lost 6 bases and the J segment 3 bases; nucleotides outside the gene matches: 4. For the CDR3, the DNA is TGTGCCAGCAGGACAACTAGCGGGGGGACAGATACGCAGTATTTT. It encodes CASRTTSGGTDTQYF.

The chain has TRBV28 and TRBJ2-5; 13 bases match TRBD2. The V segment lost 6 bases and the J segment 2 bases; nucleotides outside the gene matches: 3. This CDR3 contains 15 residues. Germline V gene data show CDR1 as MDHEN and CDR2 as SYDVKM. The CDR3 sequence is CASRRLAGGQETQYF. CDR3 sequence (DNA): TGTGCCAGCAGGAGACTAGCGGGGGGACAAGAGACCCAGTACTTC.

This chain connects TRBV5-1 to TRBJ1-5; perhaps TRBD1 as D (6 bases). The CDR3 extends over 14 amino acids. The germline CDR1 and CDR2 sequences are SGHRS and YFSETQ. Trimming pared 4 bases from V and 3 bases from J, leaving 11 bases between. The CDR3 sequence: CASSPGADNQPQHF. CDR3 DNA: TGCGCCAGCAGCCCGGGGGCCGACAATCAGCCCCAGCATTTT.

The chain joins TRBV10-2 to TRBJ1-5; D possibly corresponds to TRBD1 (5 bases). Germline CDR1 and CDR2: WSHSY and SAAADI. This CDR3 region has 15 residues. The V end lost 5 bases, the J end lost 0 bases, and 11 bases lay between the germline ends. The CDR3 loop reads CASSLTAYSNQPQHF. CDR3 sequence (DNA): TGCGCCAGCAGTTTGACAGCGTATAGCAATCAGCCCCAGCATTTT.

CDR3 nucleotides: TGTGCCAGCAGTGAAGAGAGGGGGCCTTACAATGAGCAGTTCTTC. Amino acids: CASSEERGPYNEQFF. The chain recombines TRBV2 with TRBJ2-1; 7 bases line up with TRBD1. CDR3 length: 15 amino acids. Trimming at V came to 1 base and at J to 4 bases, leaving 4 bases not matched to a gene. The germline CDR1 and CDR2 sequences are SNHLY and FYNNEI.

This rearrangement joins TRBV6-1 to TRBJ2-7; TRBD2 might be the D (6 bases). V gave up 1 base and J gave up 5 bases, with 12 bases separating them. The CDR3 contains 14 residues. Germline V gene sequence: CDR1 MNHNS, CDR2 SASEGT. Here the CDR3 reads CASSEGLALDEQYF. CDR3 nucleotide sequence: TGTGCCAGCAGTGAAGGCCTAGCGCTCGACGAGCAGTACTTC.

The chain is built from TRBV9 and TRBJ1-1; D is perhaps TRBD1 (5 bases). Germline CDR1 reads SGDLS; CDR2 reads YYNGEE. The CDR3 covers 14 residues. The germline V and J ends were trimmed by 3 bases and 0 bases, with 9 bases remaining between them. CDR3 DNA: TGTGCCAGCAGCGGTGGGACCGTGAACACTGAAGCTTTCTTT. Its protein product is CASSGGTVNTEAFF.

Points on this clone: Other DNA sequences in the sample encode the same CDR3. The rearrangement joins TRBV2 to TRBJ2-7; D tentatively reads TRBD1 or TRBD2 (5 bases each). V lost 3 bases, J lost 7 bases, and 25 bases lay in between. The CDR3 length is 17 residues. Germline V gene data show CDR1 as SNHLY and CDR2 as FYNNEI. The CDR3 here is CASSETIGAGTFLEQYF. The CDR3 DNA follows: TGTGCCAGCAGTGAGACCATAGGGGCAGGGACCTTTCTAGAGCAGTACTTC.

This chain joins TRBV5-1 and TRBJ2-3, with D maybe TRBD1 (6 bases). Germline lookup yields CDR1 SGHRS and CDR2 YFSETQ. Trimming shortened V by 0 bases and J by 2 bases, and 19 bases separated the two germline ends. This CDR3 is 18 amino acids long. The CDR3 loop reads CASSLVPQGTHHTDTQYF. The CDR3 DNA reads TGCGCCAGCAGCTTGGTGCCCCAGGGGACGCACCACACAGATACGCAGTATTTT.

This rearrangement joins TRBV6-6 to TRBJ2-3, with 11 positions matching TRBD1. This CDR3 is 14 amino acids long. J lost 3 bases, V lost 6 bases, and 2 bases had no gene match. The germline V gene has CDR1 MNHNY and CDR2 SVGAGI (reference sequence). The CDR3 sequence: CASSRDRGTDTQYF. The DNA for the CDR3 is TGTGCCAGCAGCCGGGACAGGGGGACAGATACGCAGTATTTT.